This T cell receptor beta chain originates from a study of blood T cell repertoires in COVID-19. Under the authors' procedure: Nucleated cell counts were estimated from reference gene primer amplification. The assay was immunoSEQ multiplex PCR, and TCRdb's table has in-frame clones only and misses some. V and J calls and clone size come straight from that table; D and trimming were deduced from the DNA. The sample yields around 50,000 clones, 70% to 90% seen once. V lost 4 bases to trimming and J lost 0 bases, with 3 bases between them. Looked up from germline, CDR1 is DFQATT and CDR2 is SNEGSKA (reference sequence). This CDR3 is 11 amino acids long. The sample holds a few counts of this clone.

The rearrangement joins TRBV20-1 to TRBJ1-2; no definite D call. The receptor's source is a human donor in a cohort sampled during active COVID-19. The material sequenced was peripheral blood. CDR3 protein: CSAISNYGYTF. In DNA form, the CDR3 reads TGCAGTGCTATCTCTAACTATGGCTACACCTTC.